Below, 20 T cell receptor beta chains from the same sample are listed, as sequenced in a study of response to subunit inactivated influenza vaccine. TCRdb itself ran the RT-PCR reads through MiXCR, one entry per CDR3 protein. The sample contains hundreds of thousands of distinct CDR3 sequences, over 9% of which appear only once. Another study also made use of these data, one on T cells expressing NK-cell markers. That paper adds: 5'RACE template switching built TCR beta cDNA with unique molecular identifiers.

Material: PBMCs from blood, obtained on the day of vaccination. Every receptor here comes from a man aged 45 to 65 who received an inactivated influenza vaccine.

This clonotype was picked up a small number of times. This rearrangement joins TRBV29-1 to TRBJ1-1; no clear D gene. The CDR3 extends over 13 amino acids. The germline V gene encodes CDR1 SQVTM and CDR2 ANQGSEA. Deletions cut 5 bases from V and 4 bases from J, with 14 bases between. The CDR3 DNA follows: TGCAGCGTTAACCCCCTATGGGGCACTGAAGCTTTCTTT. As protein: CSVNPLWGTEAFF. Combining the CDR3 with reference TRBV29-1 and TRBJ1-1 gives the whole variable domain SAVISQKPSRDICQRGTSLTIQCQVDSQVTMMFWYRQQPGQSLTLIATANQGSEATYESGFVIDKFPISRPNLTFSTLTVSNMSPEDSSIYLCSVNPLWGTEAFFGQGTRLTVV.

This clonotype was found many times. The gene calls are TRBV7-2 and TRBJ2-1; D is undetermined. The CDR3 loop spans 14 amino acids. Germline CDR1 is SGHTA and CDR2 is FQGNSA. Trimming shortened V by 1 base and J by 2 bases, and 6 bases separated the two germline ends. DNA for the CDR3: TGTGCCAGCAGCTTAGATGGGACCTACAATGAGCAGTTCTTC. Residues: CASSLDGTYNEQFF.

The rearrangement uses TRBV29-1 and TRBJ2-1; 10 nucleotides agree with TRBD1. After removal of 5 bases from V and 3 bases from J, the junction contained 1 base not matched to a gene. The CDR3 totals 13 residues. Germline values: CDR1 SQVTM, CDR2 ANQGSEA. The CDR3 spells CSVWTGGYNEQFF. The CDR3 nucleotides are TGCAGCGTTTGGACAGGGGGCTACAATGAGCAGTTCTTC.

This clonotype was picked up a small number of times. The J gene is TRBJ1-1, the V gene TRBV19, with 9 nucleotides matching TRBD1. J lost 4 bases, V lost 3 bases, and 3 bases had no gene match. This CDR3 comprises 14 residues. Germline assignment: CDR1 LNHDA and CDR2 SQIVND (reference sequence). In nucleotides, the CDR3 is TGTGCCAGTAGTATGGACAGGGGTAGCACTGAAGCTTTCTTT. Its protein is CASSMDRGSTEAFF.

This chain connects TRBV4-3 to TRBJ2-1; TRBD2 matches at 8 bases. Germline assignment: CDR1 LGHNA and CDR2 YSLEER. J gave up 15 bases and V 3 bases, and 7 bases lay outside the gene matches. This CDR3 is 12 amino acids long. DNA for the CDR3: TGCGCCAGCAGCCACCGGGGGGGGTCCGGGTTCTTC. It is translated as CASSHRGGSGFF.

This clonotype was detected ten times or more. The chain recombines TRBV29-1 with TRBJ2-7; D may be TRBD1 or TRBD2 (5 bases each). The CDR3 extends over 14 amino acids. V lost 4 bases, J lost 3 bases, and 16 bases lay in between. The germline V gene has CDR1 SQVTM and CDR2 ANQGSEA. In DNA, the CDR3 is TGCAGCGTTGGGATCCGGGGACGGGACTACGAGCAGTACTTC. Amino acids: CSVGIRGRDYEQYF.

The genes are TRBV30 and TRBJ2-7; D is unclear. The CDR3 spans 12 residues. CDR1 and CDR2 from the germline V gene are GTSNPN and SVGIG (reference sequence). V lost 5 bases and J lost 3, with 11 bases in between. DNA for the CDR3: TGTGCCTGGGGCCCCAAGGGCTACGAGCAGTACTTC. This gives the protein CAWGPKGYEQYF.

This clonotype was picked up a small number of times. The rearrangement links TRBV5-1 to TRBJ2-5; 7 bases match TRBD1. CDR1 and CDR2 (germline): SGHRS, YFSETQ. This CDR3 is 16 amino acids long. Trimming removed 5 bases from V and 0 bases from J; junction bases left unmatched: 10. The CDR3 DNA is TGCGCCAGCAGGAACCTACAGGGGATGTACCAAGAGACCCAGTACTTC. It yields the protein CASRNLQGMYQETQYF.

This rearrangement joins TRBV7-3 to TRBJ2-7; perhaps TRBD1 as D (6 bases). V was trimmed by 1 base and J by 4 bases, leaving 14 bases between them. There are 15 residues in the CDR3. Germline CDR1 is SGHTA and CDR2 is FQGTGA. The CDR3 DNA follows: TGTGCCAGCAGCTTAAGGGCAGGGGTCGGGTACGAGCAGTACTTC. This sequence encodes CASSLRAGVGYEQYF.

This clonotype was detected many times. This chain uses TRBV5-1 with TRBJ1-1, with D possibly matching TRBD1 (6 bases). Germline V gene lookup returns CDR1 SGHRS and CDR2 YFSETQ. Trimming cost V 0 bases and J 6 bases, with 9 bases left between them. There are 13 residues in the CDR3. CDR3 loop: CASSLVGGAEAFF. DNA of the CDR3: TGCGCCAGCAGCTTGGTAGGGGGAGCTGAAGCTTTCTTT. Complete variable domain (other parts from reference TRBV5-1 and TRBJ1-1): KAGVTQTPRYLIKTRGQQVTLSCSPISGHRSVSWYQQTPGQGLQFLFEYFSETQRNKGNFPGRFSGRQFSNSRSEMNVSTLELGDSALYLCASSLVGGAEAFFGQGTRLTVV.

This clonotype was detected only a few times. The chain combines TRBV6-2 or TRBV6-3 with TRBJ1-5; D uncertain. This CDR3 has 15 residues. V gave up 0 bases and J gave up 0 bases, with 6 bases separating them. Germline CDR1 is MNHEY and CDR2 is SVGEGT. The CDR3 DNA reads TGTGCCAGCAGTTACTCCGAGTATAGCAATCAGCCCCAGCATTTT. It codes for CASSYSEYSNQPQHF.

The CDR3 protein is CASNTGTGSYEQYF. The CDR3 DNA reads as TGCGCCAGCAACACCGGGACTGGATCCTACGAGCAGTACTTC. This chain connects TRBV5-1 to TRBJ2-7; possible D gene TRBD2, 6 bases. The CDR3 is made up of 14 amino acids. V lost 6 bases to trimming and J lost 1 base, with 14 bases between them. Germline-derived CDR1 and CDR2 are SGHRS and YFSETQ. The full variable domain, with the rest looked up from reference TRBV5-1 and TRBJ2-7, is KAGVTQTPRYLIKTRGQQVTLSCSPISGHRSVSWYQQTPGQGLQFLFEYFSETQRNKGNFPGRFSGRQFSNSRSEMNVSTLELGDSALYLCASNTGTGSYEQYFGPGTRLTVT.

This clonotype appeared many times. V usage is TRBV18 and J usage is TRBJ2-7; possibly TRBD2 for D (5 bases). This CDR3 has 14 residues. Trimming took 3 bases from V and 2 from J, leaving 11 bases between them. Germline V CDR1 and CDR2: KGHSH, LQKENI. The DNA of the CDR3 is TGTGCCAGCTCACCCCGCCCGGAGGCCTACGAGCAGTACTTC. This translates into CASSPRPEAYEQYF.

This chain joins TRBV5-6 and TRBJ2-7, with a possible D match to TRBD2 (5 bases). With 0 bases removed from V and 6 bases from J, the gap between germline ends came to 19 bases. The CDR3 has 16 amino acids. Germline assignment: CDR1 SGHDT and CDR2 YYEEEE. The CDR3 DNA reads TGTGCCAGCAGCTTGGAGCAGAGCTGGCCTCGGGGCGAGCAGTACTTC. Translating it yields CASSLEQSWPRGEQYF. Based on the CDR3 plus reference TRBV5-6 and TRBJ2-7, the full variable domain is DAGVTQSPTHLIKTRGQQVTLRCSPKSGHDTVSWYQQALGQGPQFIFQYYEEEERQRGNFPDRFSGHQFPNYSSELNVNALLLGDSALYLCASSLEQSWPRGEQYFGPGTRLTVT.

The chain combines TRBV9 with TRBJ2-2; TRBD2 is a possible D gene (6 bases). This CDR3 has 16 residues. Trimming removed 0 bases at V and 2 bases at J, with 11 bases between. Looked up from germline, CDR1 is SGDLS and CDR2 is YYNGEE. CDR3 in amino acids: CASSVGHGGNTGELFF. The CDR3, as DNA: TGTGCCAGCAGCGTAGGGCACGGGGGTAACACCGGGGAGCTGTTTTTT. The entire variable domain, with the rest obtained from reference TRBV9 and TRBJ2-2, is as follows: DSGVTQTPKHLITATGQRVTLRCSPRSGDLSVYWYQQSLDQGLQFLIQYYNGEERAKGNILERFSAQQFPDLHSELNLSSLELGDSALYFCASSVGHGGNTGELFFGEGSRLTVL.

The rearrangement joins TRBV15 to TRBJ2-3; unclear D gene. Germline V CDR1 and CDR2: LNHNV, YYDKDF (reference sequence). Trimming removed 0 bases from V and 2 bases from J, with 6 bases in between. The CDR3 has 14 residues. The CDR3 coding sequence is TGTGCCACCAGCAGAGATGCAGTCACAGATACGCAGTATTTT. Its translation: CATSRDAVTDTQYF.

This clonotype was counted ten times or more. This rearrangement joins TRBV20-1 to TRBJ2-3; 8 nucleotides agree with TRBD1. J gave up 4 bases and V 3 bases, and 9 bases lay outside the gene matches. Germline V gives CDR1 DFQATT, CDR2 SNEGSKA (reference sequence). This CDR3 is 15 amino acids long. The CDR3 DNA follows: TGCAGTGCTAGGTTGGACAGGGTATTCGCAGATACGCAGTATTTT. Encoded protein: CSARLDRVFADTQYF.

The CDR3 coding sequence is TGTGCCAGCATTCGGACAGGGGGAATCACTGAAGCTTTCTTT. Translating gives CASIRTGGITEAFF. This chain uses TRBV2 with TRBJ1-1; 10 bases are a match to TRBD1. This CDR3 contains 14 residues. CDR1 is SNHLY and CDR2 is FYNNEI in the germline V gene. With V trimmed by 7 bases and J by 4 bases, 6 bases remained unmatched. Combining the CDR3 with reference TRBV2 and TRBJ1-1 gives the whole variable domain EPEVTQTPSHQVTQMGQEVILRCVPISNHLYFYWYRQILGQKVEFLVSFYNNEISEKSEIFDDQFSVERPDGSNFTLKIRSTKLEDSAMYFCASIRTGGITEAFFGQGTRLTVV.

The chain couples TRBV6-5 to TRBJ1-6, with no clear D. The germline V gene has CDR1 MNHEY and CDR2 SVGAGI. The V end was cut by 3 bases, the J end by 5 bases, with 11 bases between. There are 15 residues in the CDR3. CDR3 nucleotides: TGTGCCAGCAGTTATTTGGGCCCCCATAATTCACCCCTCCACTTT. Its translation: CASSYLGPHNSPLHF.

The chain carries TRBV5-8 and TRBJ2-3; TRBD2 is a possible D gene (5 bases). The CDR3 totals 14 residues. CDR1 is SGHTS and CDR2 is YDEGEE in the germline V gene. V gave up 9 bases and J gave up 4 bases, with 18 bases separating them. The chain's CDR3 is CATLSWRVSDTQYF. The DNA for the CDR3 is TGTGCCACCCTATCCTGGCGGGTTTCAGATACGCAGTATTTT.